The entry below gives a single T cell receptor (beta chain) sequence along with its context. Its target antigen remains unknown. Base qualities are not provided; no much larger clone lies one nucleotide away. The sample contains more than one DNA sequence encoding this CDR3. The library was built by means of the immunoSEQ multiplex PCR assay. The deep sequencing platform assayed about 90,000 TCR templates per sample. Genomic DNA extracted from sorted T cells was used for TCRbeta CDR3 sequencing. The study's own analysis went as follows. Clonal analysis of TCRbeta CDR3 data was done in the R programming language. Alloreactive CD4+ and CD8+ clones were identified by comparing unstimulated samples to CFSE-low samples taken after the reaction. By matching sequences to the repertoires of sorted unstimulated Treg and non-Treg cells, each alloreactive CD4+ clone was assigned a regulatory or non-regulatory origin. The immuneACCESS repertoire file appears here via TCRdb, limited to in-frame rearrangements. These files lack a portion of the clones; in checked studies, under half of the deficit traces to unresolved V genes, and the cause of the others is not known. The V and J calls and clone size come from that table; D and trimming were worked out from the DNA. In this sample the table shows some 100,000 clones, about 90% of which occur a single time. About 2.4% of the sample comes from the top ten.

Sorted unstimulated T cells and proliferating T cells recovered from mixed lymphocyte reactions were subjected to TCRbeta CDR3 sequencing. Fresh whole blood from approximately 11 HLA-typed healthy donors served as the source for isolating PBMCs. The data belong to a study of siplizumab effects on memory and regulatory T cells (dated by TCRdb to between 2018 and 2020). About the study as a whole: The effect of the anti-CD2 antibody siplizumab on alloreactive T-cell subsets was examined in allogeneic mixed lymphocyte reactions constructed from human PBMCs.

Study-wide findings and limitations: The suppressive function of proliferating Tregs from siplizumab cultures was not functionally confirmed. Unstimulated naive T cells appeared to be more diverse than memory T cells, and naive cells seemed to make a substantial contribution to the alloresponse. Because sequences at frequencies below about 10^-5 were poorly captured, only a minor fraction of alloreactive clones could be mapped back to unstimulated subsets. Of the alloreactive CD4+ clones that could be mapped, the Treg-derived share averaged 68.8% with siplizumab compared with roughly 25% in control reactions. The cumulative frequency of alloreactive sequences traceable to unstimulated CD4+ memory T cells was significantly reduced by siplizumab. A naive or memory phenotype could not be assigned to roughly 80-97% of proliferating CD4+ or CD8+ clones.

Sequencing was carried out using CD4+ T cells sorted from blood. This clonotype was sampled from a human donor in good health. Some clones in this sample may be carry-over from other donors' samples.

The CDR3 in this case is CASSVDGSYNEQFF. The sequence in DNA is TGTGCCAGCAGCGTAGATGGGTCCTACAATGAGCAGTTCTTC. The rearranged segments are TRBV9 and TRBJ2-1; the D gene is not confidently resolved. There are 14 amino acids in the CDR3, from cysteine to phenylalanine inclusive. The only DNA kept is the CDR3, 42 bases in frame from the first base. V lost 0 bases and J lost 1 base; the stretch between them is 5 bases long. The germline V gene specifies SGDLS as CDR1 and YYNGEE as CDR2.